Listed below are T cell receptor beta chains from one sample, sequenced in a study of cytomegalovirus exposure and HLA in healthy donors. Assay: immunoSEQ multiplex PCR; the TCRdb copy retains only in-frame clones and omits some. The sample includes about 140,000 clones, approximately 65% of them seen just once. Material for sequencing was PBMCs. The receptors here all came from a woman aged 55-75 years in good health and CMV-seronegative. Both conserved end residues are part of each CDR3. A D gene is named only where the DNA matches it firmly. Clone size is given for some rows only: seen once, a few or many times, or a class if the clone is expanded.

v_gene	abundance	j_gene	d_gene	CDR3aa	CDR3nt
TRBV18	.	TRBJ2-7	TRBD2	CASSQDSPGTSGRGSLYEQYF	TGTGCCAGCTCCCAAGACAGCCCCGGGACTAGCGGGAGAGGTTCCCTCTACGAGCAGTACTTC
TRBV11-2	.	TRBJ2-1	TRBD1	CASSLNPGTGSNEQFF	TGTGCCAGCAGCTTAAATCCCGGGACAGGGAGCAATGAGCAGTTCTTC
TRBV5-1	.	TRBJ2-2	.	CASSLNWVSGNTGELFF	TGCGCCAGCAGCTTGAACTGGGTTAGCGGAAACACCGGGGAGCTGTTTTTT
TRBV9	few	TRBJ2-2	TRBD2	CASSVGRGPSGGAGELFF	TGTGCCAGCAGCGTAGGCCGGGGGCCTAGCGGGGGGGCCGGGGAGCTGTTTTTT
TRBV10-3	few	TRBJ2-7	TRBD1	CAISEFRRTGGYEQYF	TGTGCCATCAGTGAGTTTCGGCGGACAGGGGGGTACGAGCAGTACTTC
TRBV28	once	TRBJ2-1	TRBD2	CASSSTGGSSSYNEQFF	TGTGCCAGCAGCTCCACGGGGGGGTCCAGCTCCTACAATGAGCAGTTCTTC
TRBV6-6	.	TRBJ1-2	.	CASRRDYGYTF	TGTGCCAGCAGGCGGGACTATGGCTACACCTTC
TRBV28	.	TRBJ2-7	TRBD1	CASRTGGSYEQYF	TGTGCCAGCAGGACAGGGGGCTCCTACGAGCAGTACTTC
TRBV5-1	.	TRBJ1-2	TRBD1	CASSPRREDRVGGYTF	TGCGCCAGCAGCCCCCGACGAGAAGACAGGGTAGGGGGCTACACCTTC
TRBV4-3	few	TRBJ2-1	TRBD2	CASSQVFEASGGVSNEQFF	TGCGCCAGCAGCCAAGTGTTTGAAGCTAGCGGGGGGGTAAGCAATGAGCAGTTCTTC